What follows are 10 T cell receptor beta chains derived from one specimen sequenced in a study of blood T cell repertoires in COVID-19. Sequencing used immunoSEQ multiplex PCR; TCRdb keeps in-frame clones, though not all of them. This table has about 99,000 clones, roughly nine tenths appearing once. The sample was peripheral blood. These receptors were obtained from a human donor in a cohort sampled during active COVID-19.

V usage is TRBV19 and J usage is TRBJ1-5; 10 bases are shared with TRBD1. The length of the CDR3 is 15 residues. J gave up 5 bases and V 7 bases, and 8 bases lay outside the gene matches. Germline V gene sequence: CDR1 LNHDA, CDR2 SQIVND (reference sequence). The CDR3 region has the DNA TGTGCCAGTAACCCGGGACAGGGGCCTTATCAGCCCCAGCATTTT. Translating it yields CASNPGQGPYQPQHF.

This sequence joins TRBV11-2 and TRBJ2-7, with TRBD2 matching over 7 bases. The length of the CDR3 is 11 residues. Per germline, CDR1 SGHAT and CDR2 FQNNGV. After removal of 8 bases from V and 5 bases from J, the junction contained 3 bases not matched to a gene. CDR3 sequence (DNA): TGTGCCAGCGGGGAGGGGAACGAGCAGTACTTC. Translated: CASGEGNEQYF. Full variable domain (rest looked up from reference TRBV11-2 and TRBJ2-7): EAGVAQSPRYKIIEKRQSVAFWCNPISGHATLYWYQQILGQGPKLLIQFQNNGVVDDSQLPKDRFSAERLKGVDSTLKIQPAKLEDSAVYLCASGEGNEQYFGPGTRLTVT.

The V call is TRBV10-3, the J call TRBJ2-7, with D maybe TRBD1 (6 bases). The CDR3 length is 14 residues. V was pared by 3 bases and J by 2 bases, with 11 bases between. CDR1 and CDR2 from the germline V gene are ENHRY and SYGVKD. In DNA, the CDR3 is TGTGCCATCAGTGACCTGACAGGTACCTACGAGCAGTACTTC. It codes for CAISDLTGTYEQYF.

The chain has TRBV11-3 and TRBJ2-2; weak D call: TRBD1 (6 bases). There are 13 residues in the CDR3. V was trimmed by 3 bases and J by 6 bases, leaving 8 bases between them. Germline V gene lookup returns CDR1 SGHNT and CDR2 YENEEA. CDR3 nucleotide sequence: TGTGCCAGCAGCTTCAGGGGTTCCGGGGAGCTGTTTTTT. Protein: CASSFRGSGELFF.

The genes are TRBV7-3 and TRBJ1-1, with D unresolved. There are 13 residues in the CDR3. Trimming stripped 5 bases from V and 1 base from J, with 8 bases between. Germline V gene data show CDR1 as SGHTA and CDR2 as FQGTGA. The CDR3 DNA reads as TGTGCCAGCAGCCGTACTACGAACACTGAAGCTTTCTTT. Amino acids: CASSRTTNTEAFF. The full variable domain, in which reference TRBV7-3 and TRBJ1-1 provide the parts outside the CDR3, is GAGVSQTPSNKVTEKGKYVELRCDPISGHTALYWYRQSLGQGPEFLIYFQGTGAADDSGLPNDRFFAVRPEGSVSTLKIQRTERGDSAVYLCASSRTTNTEAFFGQGTRLTVV.

The chain is built from TRBV12-3 or TRBV12-4 and TRBJ1-5; D unresolved. This CDR3 region has 12 residues. V dropped 3 bases and J dropped 7 bases, with 7 bases sitting between them. CDR3 nucleotide sequence: TGTGCCAGCAGTTTGCGGGAACAGCCCCAGCATTTT. Protein: CASSLREQPQHF.

This clone was seen once. The gene calls are TRBV25-1 and TRBJ1-1, with D unclear. V gave up 4 bases and J gave up 3 bases, with 6 bases separating them. CDR1 MGHDK and CDR2 SYGVNS come from the germline V gene. CDR3 length: 12 amino acids. DNA for the CDR3: TGTGCCAGCAGTGCACGGGACACTGAAGCTTTCTTT. The encoded protein is CASSARDTEAFF.

The V and J genes are TRBV7-8 and TRBJ1-4; TRBD1 is a possible D gene (5 bases). V lost 5 bases and J lost 0, with 7 bases in between. CDR1 and CDR2 from the germline V gene are SGHVS and FQNEAQ. The CDR3 is 14 amino acids. The CDR3 DNA is TGTGCCAGCAGCCAGACAGCAACTAATGAAAAACTGTTTTTT. The encoded protein is CASSQTATNEKLFF.

This clone was recorded only once. The chain combines TRBV28 with TRBJ1-2, with unresolved D. V gave up 1 base and J gave up 6 bases, with 3 bases separating them. CDR1 is MDHEN and CDR2 is SYDVKM in the germline V gene. The CDR3 extends over 11 amino acids. Here the CDR3 DNA reads TGTGCCAGCAGTTTATCAAATGGCTACACCTTC. Amino acids: CASSLSNGYTF.

This chain links TRBV5-1 with TRBJ1-1; D uncertain. The germline CDR1 and CDR2 sequences are SGHRS and YFSETQ. V was clipped by 4 bases and J by 10 bases, with 17 bases between them. The CDR3 has 13 amino acids. The CDR3 DNA reads TGCGCCAGCAGCCCAGACGGCCAGGCCGGAGCTTTCTTT. Its translation is CASSPDGQAGAFF.